Below, one T cell receptor beta chain is given with its context. The target of this receptor is not known. Within one base of it there is no much larger clone, and no base qualities were kept. The donors were roughly 39 Caucasian individuals from Russia, aged roughly 6 to 100 years, who were systemically healthy. Around 9.8 milliliters of peripheral blood were collected from each donor into EDTA-treated Vacutainer tubes. Ficoll-Paque density-gradient centrifugation was used to isolate PBMCs, with at least 7 million per sample. Trizol reagent was used to extract total RNA from PBMCs, with at least 6 micrograms per sample. For every donor, an aliquot of PBMCs went through flow cytometry to measure the percentages of naive CD45RAhigh/CD27high T cells. V is shortened by 5 bases, J by 5 bases, and the region joining them spans 18 bases. Spanning cysteine to phenylalanine, the CDR3 consists of 14 amino acids. Only the CDR3 DNA is retained, 42 bases long and in frame from the first base. The germline V gene (reference sequence) gives CDR1 as DFQATT and CDR2 as SNEGSKA.

These data come from a study of blood T cells in healthy people across ages (dated by TCRdb to about 2015). Notes on the research overall: In model experiments, template switching captured about one uniquely barcoded TCR beta cDNA molecule for every two T cells. Age-related changes in TCR beta repertoire diversity were measured in the study by deep sequencing normalized with unique cDNA molecular identifiers. Four age groups were formed from the donors: young (average about 16 years), middle-aged (approximately 39), aged (roughly 56) and long-lived (about 75). To avoid experimental bias, donors of different ages were distributed randomly across sequencing lanes. Two additional independent replicas of 1 million unique cDNA reads from the same blood draw were analyzed for two donors (one aged 18 to 30 and one aged 80 or older).

Paper-wide results and their limitations: Total diversity estimates from one million sequenced T cells were considered lower bounds and underestimates. Observed TCR beta diversity correlated strongly with the percentage of naive T cells measured by flow cytometry. As age increased, observed TCR beta diversity per million T cells dropped in a roughly linear way, and a significant reduction was already evident by age 40. Compared with the aged group, the long-lived group had more naive CD4+ T cells, fewer expanded clones and increased TCR diversity, a pattern suggesting age selection. The CMV infection status of donors was not known, potentially confounding age-related changes in expanded clonotypes. Because profiling used bulk unsorted PBMCs, naive and antigen-experienced compartments could not be compared conclusively.

Libraries came from 5' RACE. A second PCR of about 6 to 12 cycles was performed with a sample-barcoded 5' primer and a J-beta primer mix. Each TCR beta cDNA molecule received a unique molecular identifier from a template-switch 5' adaptor carrying 12 random nucleotides. Each sample yielded at least 2.5 million CDR3-containing paired-end reads. First-strand cDNA was synthesized from all RNA with the Mint cDNA synthesis kit, primed by a TRBC-specific oligonucleotide. Following uracil-DNA glycosylase treatment, all cDNA underwent a first 18-cycle PCR with the universal primers M1SS and BC2_uni_R. As for the original processing: For normalization, 1 million high-quality reads were randomly selected from each sample, with every read carrying a distinct molecular identifier. Instead of being binned into consensus sequences, reads that shared molecular identifiers were thrown out. MiTCR, run with a Q25 quality threshold and the strictest error-elimination algorithm, handled CDR3 identification, clonotype clustering and error correction. A nonparametric unseen species model using Euler transformation provided a lower-bound estimate of total TCR beta diversity. The public reads were reanalyzed by TCRdb: fastp trimming at Q25, MiXCR alignment, in-frame beta chains only. Each entry merges the rows of one CDR3 protein and shows their most common DNA and genes. The V and J calls were not made by the authors but by TCRdb's processing. The sample records 1.5 million to 2 million distinct CDR3 sequences, around 40% of which are singletons. Of the sample, 20% to 25% falls within the top ten clones.

Rearrangement joined TRBV20-1 to TRBJ1-1; TRBD1 could be the D gene, as 5 bases match. This receptor was obtained from a human donor in good health. Sequenced sample: blood. CDR3 reads: CSADTSGQPTEAFF. The bases read TGCAGTGCTGACACCTCGGGGCAGCCGACTGAAGCTTTCTTT.